These T cell receptor beta chains were read from a single sample in a study of cytomegalovirus exposure and HLA in healthy donors. Repertoires were generated with immunoSEQ multiplex PCR, while TCRdb's copy carries only in-frame clones and drops some. There are around 120,000 clones in the sample; about 85% occur only once, and more than 1.5% lies in the top ten. The sequenced sample consisted of PBMCs. Every receptor here comes from a boy aged 5-17 years in good health and CMV-seronegative. The CDR3 runs from the conserved cysteine through the conserved F or W. The D gene is left open where the match is weak. Size is omitted from some rows. Given values are once, few, many or a class for expanded clones.

clone_size: -; d_call: TRBD1; j_call: TRBJ2-7; v_call: TRBV10-3; cdr3_aa: CAISGTGGYDEQYF; cdr3_nt: TGTGCCATCAGTGGTACAGGGGGTTACGACGAGCAGTACTTC
clone_size: -; d_call: -; j_call: TRBJ1-1; v_call: TRBV6-5; cdr3_aa: CASSPPRGGVTEAFF; cdr3_nt: TGTGCCAGCAGCCCACCCCGGGGCGGGGTCACTGAAGCTTTCTTT
clone_size: -; d_call: -; j_call: TRBJ1-6; v_call: TRBV6-1; cdr3_aa: CASGKEGRSPLHF; cdr3_nt: TGTGCCAGCGGAAAGGAGGGGAGATCACCCCTCCACTTT
clone_size: -; d_call: -; j_call: TRBJ2-7; v_call: TRBV2; cdr3_aa: CASKRLSDEQYF; cdr3_nt: TGTGCCAGCAAGAGGCTTTCGGACGAGCAGTACTTC
clone_size: -; d_call: TRBD1; j_call: TRBJ1-1; v_call: TRBV2; cdr3_aa: CASSDLQGVDPEAFF; cdr3_nt: TGTGCCAGCAGTGACTTACAGGGGGTAGATCCTGAAGCTTTCTTT
clone_size: -; d_call: -; j_call: TRBJ2-3; v_call: TRBV4-3; cdr3_aa: CASSQERSQAYTQYF; cdr3_nt: TGCGCCAGCAGCCAAGAGAGAAGTCAGGCATATACGCAGTATTTT
clone_size: -; d_call: -; j_call: TRBJ2-5; v_call: TRBV5-4; cdr3_aa: CASSLPQGEEETQYF; cdr3_nt: TGTGCCAGCAGCCTGCCGCAGGGGGAGGAGGAGACCCAGTACTTC
clone_size: -; d_call: TRBD1; j_call: TRBJ1-2; v_call: TRBV5-1; cdr3_aa: CASSPGTGGSVNYGYTF; cdr3_nt: TGCGCCAGCAGCCCGGGGACAGGGGGGTCGGTTAACTATGGCTACACCTTC
clone_size: -; d_call: TRBD2; j_call: TRBJ2-3; v_call: TRBV6-1; cdr3_aa: CASSEVGGGSPPTDTQYF; cdr3_nt: TGTGCCAGCAGTGAAGTTGGGGGGGGTAGCCCCCCTACAGATACGCAGTATTTT
clone_size: -; d_call: TRBD1; j_call: TRBJ1-4; v_call: TRBV4-1; cdr3_aa: CASSGDRGANEKLFF; cdr3_nt: TGCGCCAGCAGCGGAGACAGGGGTGCTAATGAAAAACTGTTTTTT
clone_size: -; d_call: -; j_call: TRBJ2-3; v_call: TRBV4-1; cdr3_aa: CASSGRGGKSTDTQYF; cdr3_nt: TGCGCCAGCAGCGGGAGGGGGGGGAAAAGCACAGATACGCAGTATTTT
clone_size: -; d_call: TRBD2; j_call: TRBJ2-1; v_call: TRBV7-8; cdr3_aa: CASSSGLAGEQFF; cdr3_nt: TGTGCCAGCAGCTCGGGACTAGCGGGTGAGCAGTTCTTC
clone_size: -; d_call: -; j_call: TRBJ2-7; v_call: TRBV18; cdr3_aa: CASSPTREGEQYF; cdr3_nt: TGTGCCAGCTCACCAACCAGGGAAGGCGAGCAGTACTTC
clone_size: -; d_call: TRBD2; j_call: TRBJ2-1; v_call: TRBV6-5; cdr3_aa: CASYQGLESYNEQFF; cdr3_nt: TGTGCCAGCTACCAAGGACTAGAATCCTACAATGAGCAGTTCTTC
clone_size: -; d_call: TRBD1; j_call: TRBJ2-1; v_call: TRBV4-3; cdr3_aa: CASSPRQGDEQFF; cdr3_nt: TGCGCCAGCAGCCCGAGACAGGGAGATGAGCAGTTCTTC
clone_size: -; d_call: TRBD1; j_call: TRBJ2-7; v_call: TRBV27; cdr3_aa: CASSLGITGESYEQYF; cdr3_nt: TGTGCCAGCAGTCTGGGCATCACAGGGGAATCCTACGAGCAGTACTTC
clone_size: -; d_call: -; j_call: TRBJ2-7; v_call: TRBV10-3; cdr3_aa: CASQNDSFRWEQYF; cdr3_nt: TGTGCCTCACAAAACGACTCCTTTAGGTGGGAGCAGTACTTC
clone_size: -; d_call: -; j_call: TRBJ2-6; v_call: TRBV13; cdr3_aa: CASTESGVSGANVLTF; cdr3_nt: TGTGCCAGCACCGAAAGCGGCGTCTCTGGGGCCAACGTCCTGACTTTC
clone_size: -; d_call: -; j_call: TRBJ2-1; v_call: TRBV5-5; cdr3_aa: CASSLVEGTYYNEQFF; cdr3_nt: TGTGCCAGCAGCTTGGTGGAGGGAACCTACTACAATGAGCAGTTCTTC
clone_size: -; d_call: TRBD1; j_call: TRBJ1-3; v_call: TRBV30; cdr3_aa: CASHRGTAIYF; cdr3_nt: TGTGCCTCCCACAGGGGGACAGCCATATATTTT
clone_size: once; d_call: TRBD2; j_call: TRBJ2-5; v_call: TRBV5-1; cdr3_aa: CASSLASGGKETQYF; cdr3_nt: TGCGCCAGCAGCTTGGCTAGCGGGGGGAAAGAGACCCAGTACTTC
clone_size: -; d_call: -; j_call: TRBJ2-1; v_call: TRBV7-3; cdr3_aa: CASSSYGYSYNEQFF; cdr3_nt: TGTGCCAGCAGTAGTTACGGGTACTCCTACAATGAGCAGTTCTTC
clone_size: -; d_call: TRBD2; j_call: TRBJ2-2; v_call: TRBV11-3; cdr3_aa: CASSLIAGGNGELFF; cdr3_nt: TGTGCCAGCAGCCTTATAGCGGGGGGGAACGGGGAGCTGTTTTTT
clone_size: -; d_call: TRBD2; j_call: TRBJ2-3; v_call: TRBV18; cdr3_aa: CASSPPPSQKAGGQVSTDTQYF; cdr3_nt: TGTGCCAGCTCACCACCGCCGAGTCAGAAAGCGGGAGGGCAGGTCAGCACAGATACGCAGTATTTT
clone_size: -; d_call: -; j_call: TRBJ1-3; v_call: TRBV7-9; cdr3_aa: CANSLRSGNTIYF; cdr3_nt: TGTGCCAACAGCTTACGGTCTGGAAACACCATATATTTT
clone_size: -; d_call: -; j_call: TRBJ1-4; v_call: TRBV7-2; cdr3_aa: CASSLAGLGGEKLFF; cdr3_nt: TGTGCCAGCAGCTTGGCAGGGTTAGGGGGTGAAAAACTGTTTTTT
clone_size: -; d_call: -; j_call: TRBJ1-1; v_call: TRBV9; cdr3_aa: CASSPRGGSAEAFF; cdr3_nt: TGTGCCAGCAGCCCCCGGGGGGGGTCGGCTGAAGCTTTCTTT
clone_size: -; d_call: -; j_call: TRBJ1-1; v_call: TRBV25-1; cdr3_aa: CTSSEAQGSTEAFF; cdr3_nt: TGTACCAGCAGTGAGGCCCAGGGATCCACTGAAGCTTTCTTT
clone_size: -; d_call: TRBD1; j_call: TRBJ2-7; v_call: TRBV7-2; cdr3_aa: CASSLDIWQGEIEQYF; cdr3_nt: TGTGCCAGCAGCTTAGATATTTGGCAGGGGGAGATCGAGCAGTACTTC
clone_size: few; d_call: -; j_call: TRBJ1-5; v_call: TRBV5-6; cdr3_aa: CASSLAAGSNQPQHF; cdr3_nt: TGTGCCAGCAGCTTGGCCGCGGGATCCAATCAGCCCCAGCATTTT
clone_size: -; d_call: TRBD2; j_call: TRBJ2-3; v_call: TRBV4-3; cdr3_aa: CASSQDRVAGADTQYF; cdr3_nt: TGCGCCAGCAGCCAAGATCGGGTAGCGGGGGCGGATACGCAGTATTTT
clone_size: -; d_call: -; j_call: TRBJ2-1; v_call: TRBV10-3; cdr3_aa: CAISEYRDRASREGRNEQFF; cdr3_nt: TGTGCCATCAGTGAATATCGGGACAGGGCTTCGCGGGAGGGCCGGAATGAGCAGTTCTTC
clone_size: -; d_call: TRBD2; j_call: TRBJ2-4; v_call: TRBV6-5; cdr3_aa: CASSSAGGDQNIQYF; cdr3_nt: TGTGCCAGCAGTTCCGCGGGGGGTGACCAAAACATTCAGTACTTC
clone_size: -; d_call: -; j_call: TRBJ1-2; v_call: TRBV30; cdr3_aa: CAWSSYRDIILGVYGYTF; cdr3_nt: TGTGCCTGGAGTTCTTACCGGGACATTATCCTGGGGGTATATGGCTACACCTTC
clone_size: -; d_call: -; j_call: TRBJ2-1; v_call: TRBV9; cdr3_aa: CASSHSGGPRHNEQFF; cdr3_nt: TGTGCCAGCAGCCACAGCGGAGGGCCACGTCACAATGAGCAGTTCTTC
clone_size: -; d_call: TRBD2; j_call: TRBJ2-7; v_call: TRBV7-8; cdr3_aa: CASSLEATSGYEQYF; cdr3_nt: TGTGCCAGCAGCTTAGAGGCGACTAGCGGGTACGAGCAGTACTTC